The clone carrying this T cell receptor (beta chain) showed up just a few times. The target antigen is unknown. These data originate in a study of identical twins. Study-wide points: Interpretation of the results relied on cross-sectional statistical analysis and not on following the same donors. Those out-of-frame alpha sequences shared by twins showed an excess of low generation probability.

Germline V lookup: CDR1 MNHNS, CDR2 SASEGT. This CDR3 is 18 amino acids long. The junction had 11 bases not matched to a gene; V was cut back by 6 bases and J by 0 bases. TCRdb redid the calling of the 5' RACE reads with MiXCR, one entry per CDR3 protein. This repertoire shows 550,000 to 800,000 distinct CDR3 sequences, just over 7% found once; its top ten account for around 1.6%. This sample was also put to use in a study of yellow fever vaccine responses in identical twins.

Input material: PBMCs. The rearrangement links TRBV6-1 to TRBJ2-6; 7 bases line up with TRBD1. The source of this sequence is a young woman in good health. The CDR3 bases are TGTGCCAGCAGCCTGACCGGACAGGCCAGCTCTGGGGCCAACGTCCTGACTTTC. As protein: CASSLTGQASSGANVLTF.